This T cell receptor beta chain was documented in a study of T-cell memory formation after mild COVID-19. Study outcomes and limitations: Several responding clones turned up in pre-infection memory, indicating that cross-reactive memory may have taken part. While clones contracting from day 15 to 85 were balanced between CD4 and CD8, later expanders leaned CD4+.

TCR alpha and TCR beta cDNA libraries carrying sample barcodes and UMIs came from 5'RACE with constant-segment primers. TCRdb independently ran MiXCR on the 5' RACE reads; one entry per CDR3 protein. The table lists 200,000 or so distinct CDR3 sequences, about 17% of them singletons, with 2.4% in the top ten. This clonotype came up a few times. Antigen unknown. The specimen sequenced was PBMCs or a T cell subset sorted from them (not recorded which). This TCR was recovered from an adult woman who had mild COVID-19 (a few samples of this study predate the infection). Cell type and time point are not known.

This CDR3 reads CASSQDLAQEGRNTF. Written as DNA, the CDR3 is TGTGCCAGCAGCCAAGATCTAGCCCAAGAAGGAAGAAACACCTTC. V gene TRBV3-1 combines with J gene TRBJ1-2; D remains unclear. In germline, CDR1 is LGHDT, CDR2 YNNKEL (reference sequence). Deletions cut 0 bases from V and 12 bases from J, with 20 bases between. The CDR3 is 15 residues long.